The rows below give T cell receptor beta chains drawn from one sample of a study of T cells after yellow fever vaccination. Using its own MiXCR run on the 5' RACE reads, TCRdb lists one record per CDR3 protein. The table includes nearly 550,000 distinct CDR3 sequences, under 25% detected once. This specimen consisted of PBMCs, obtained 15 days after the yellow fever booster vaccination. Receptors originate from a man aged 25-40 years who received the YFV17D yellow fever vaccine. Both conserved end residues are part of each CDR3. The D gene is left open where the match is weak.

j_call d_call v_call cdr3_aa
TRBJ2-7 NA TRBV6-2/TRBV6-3 CASSPPLPYEQYF
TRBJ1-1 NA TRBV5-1 CASKLGTQMNTEAFF
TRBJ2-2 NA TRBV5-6 CASSFGYRPTGELFF
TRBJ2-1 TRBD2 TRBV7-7 CASSLGLAGMSEQFF
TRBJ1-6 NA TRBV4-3 CASSPSIGLLSPLHF
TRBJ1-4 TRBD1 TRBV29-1 CSVGSGTGLEKLFF
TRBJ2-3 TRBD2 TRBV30 CAWSAPTSRSTDTQYF
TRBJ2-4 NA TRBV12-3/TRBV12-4 CASSLGRDNIQYF
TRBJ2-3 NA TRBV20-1 CSARGGRSTDTQYF
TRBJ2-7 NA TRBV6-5 CASSYLGTGSYEQYF
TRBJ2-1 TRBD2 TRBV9 CASSVDPLQLAGNNEQFF
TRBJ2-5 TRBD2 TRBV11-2 CASSWGTGGGRETQYF
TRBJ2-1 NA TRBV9 CASSVYGTNLANEQFF
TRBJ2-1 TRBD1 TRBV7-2 CASSLEVWTGAEQFF
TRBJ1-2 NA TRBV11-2 CASSLESGAAFNYGYTF
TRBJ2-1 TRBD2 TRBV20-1 CSAIPGLDFEQFF
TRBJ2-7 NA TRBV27 CASSWRDSTYEQYF
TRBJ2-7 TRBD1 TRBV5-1 CASSLVGRGRNYEQYF
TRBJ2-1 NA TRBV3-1 CACSQVGGGTNEQFF
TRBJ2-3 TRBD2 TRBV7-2 CASSSRTRRSDTQYF
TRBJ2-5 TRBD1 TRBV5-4 CASSSGQGAETQYF
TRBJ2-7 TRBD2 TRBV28 CASRSPSGVSFHEQYF
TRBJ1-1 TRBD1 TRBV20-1 CSARVVRDRAQNTEAFF
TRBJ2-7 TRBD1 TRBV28 CASSLRQGRYEQYF
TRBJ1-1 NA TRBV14 CASSQGLTEAFF
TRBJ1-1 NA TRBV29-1 CSALKSEAFF
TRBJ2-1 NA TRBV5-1 CASSYGGNDANEQFF
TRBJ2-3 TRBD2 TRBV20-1 CSATSGWNSDTQYF
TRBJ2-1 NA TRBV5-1 CASLIGSGGYNEQFF
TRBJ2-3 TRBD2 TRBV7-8 CASDSGRVSTDTQYF
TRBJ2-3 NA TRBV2 CASKGQTTDTQYF
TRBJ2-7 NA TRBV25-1 CASSEVSLGAYEQYF
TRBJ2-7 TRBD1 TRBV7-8 CASSLTGFAEQYF
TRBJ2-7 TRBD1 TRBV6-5 CASSYYRDRGYEQYF
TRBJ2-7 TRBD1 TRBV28 CASTTRDRGYEQYF
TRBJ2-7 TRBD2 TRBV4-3 CASSQKLAPSSYEQYF
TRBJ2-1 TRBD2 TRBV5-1 CASSISGRTHNEQFF
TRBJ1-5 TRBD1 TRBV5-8 CASSPGTGAYQPQHF
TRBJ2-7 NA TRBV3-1 CASSPRGQGSYEQYF
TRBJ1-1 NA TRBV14 CASSQARGAAEAFF